This entry lists 13 T cell receptor beta chains sequenced from one sample in a study of T cells in Graves' hyperthyroidism and ophthalmopathy. TCR beta CDR3 regions were amplified from RNA transcripts. Initially, a first-round RT-PCR of the TCR CDR3 employed the HTBI primer set. TCRdb reanalysed the multiplex PCR reads using MiXCR and keeps one entry per CDR3 protein. Of fewer than 850,000 distinct CDR3 sequences in the sample, 15% to 20% are singletons; the top ten hold around 16%. The specimen sequenced was blood. The receptor source for this set is a man aged 50 to 60 with Graves' hyperthyroidism.

The chain recombines TRBV29-1 with TRBJ1-2; perhaps TRBD1 as D (6 bases). V lost 4 bases and J 3 bases, leaving 9 bases between the germline ends. The CDR3 has 12 amino acids. Germline-derived CDR1 and CDR2 are SQVTM and ANQGSEA. CDR3 sequence reads: CSVGPGDYGYTF. In DNA form, the CDR3 reads TGCAGCGTTGGTCCAGGGGACTATGGCTACACCTTC.

The DNA for the CDR3 is TGTGCCAGCAGCGGAAACAGGGAGACGGGCGGCTACACCTTC. Encoded protein: CASSGNRETGGYTF. The rearrangement links TRBV9 to TRBJ1-2; possible D gene TRBD1, 6 bases. The CDR3 is 14 amino acids. Germline V gene data show CDR1 as SGDLS and CDR2 as YYNGEE. V lost 3 bases to trimming and J lost 8 bases, with 17 bases between them.

This clonotype was recorded a few times. V gene TRBV2 combines with J gene TRBJ1-5, with D unresolved. CDR3 length equals 13 residues. The ends were cut back, 7 bases at V and 3 bases at J, with 10 bases in the middle. Germline V gene lookup returns CDR1 SNHLY and CDR2 FYNNEI. This CDR3 reads CASNGVNNQPQHF. CDR3 DNA: TGTGCCAGCAATGGGGTTAACAATCAGCCCCAGCATTTT.

This clonotype was detected ten times or more. V gene TRBV7-2 combines with J gene TRBJ2-1; D might be TRBD2 (6 bases). The germline V gene encodes CDR1 SGHTA and CDR2 FQGNSA. CDR3 size: 17 residues. V was shortened by 5 bases and J by 1 base, with 18 bases between the two germline ends. CDR3 DNA: TGTGCCAGCAGCCCCCGGGACGGACTACCTTCCTACAATGAGCAGTTCTTC. This sequence encodes CASSPRDGLPSYNEQFF.

This clonotype has ten or more counts. V is TRBV30 and J is TRBJ1-2; 7 bases are shared with TRBD1. The CDR3 contains 13 residues. CDR1 is GTSNPN and CDR2 is SVGIG in the germline V gene (reference sequence). Unmatched junction bases numbered 2, after V lost 0 bases and J lost 4 bases. The CDR3 nucleotides are TGTGCCTGGAGTGTTTCAGGGGGCTATGGCTACACCTTC. This gives the protein CAWSVSGGYGYTF. Together with reference TRBV30 and TRBJ1-2, the CDR3 gives the full variable domain: SQTIHQWPATLVQPVGSPLSLECTVEGTSNPNLYWYRQAAGRGLQLLFYSVGIGQISSEVPQNLSASRPQDRQFILSSKKLLLSDSGFYLCAWSVSGGYGYTFGSGTRLTVV.

This chain joins TRBV6-1 and TRBJ2-3; 8 nucleotides agree with TRBD2. The CDR3 covers 16 residues. The ends lost 6 bases at V and 2 bases at J; junction bases unmatched: 10. Per germline, CDR1 MNHNS and CDR2 SASEGT. The CDR3 sequence: CASRAGGLENTDTQYF. The CDR3 DNA reads TGTGCCAGCAGGGCGGGGGGACTAGAGAACACAGATACGCAGTATTTT.

The chain uses TRBV3-1 and TRBJ2-1; D unclear. The CDR3 covers 13 residues. The ends were cut back, 7 bases at V and 4 bases at J, with 11 bases in the middle. Germline V CDR1 and CDR2: LGHDT, YNNKEL (reference sequence). This CDR3 reads CASTDSFYNEQFF. The CDR3 DNA follows: TGTGCCAGCACCGACTCATTTTACAATGAGCAGTTCTTC.

This clonotype was seen many times. The CDR3 sequence is CASRDTGTQNTEAFF. CDR3 in DNA: TGTGCCAGCAGGGATACCGGGACACAGAACACTGAAGCTTTCTTT. J is TRBJ1-1 and V is TRBV6-1; possibly TRBD1 for D (6 bases). This CDR3 comprises 15 residues. Trimming took 6 bases from V and 1 from J, leaving 15 bases between them. Germline V gene sequence: CDR1 MNHNS, CDR2 SASEGT.

The chain joins TRBV20-1 to TRBJ2-7, with D possibly being TRBD1 (5 bases). V was cut by 5 bases and J by 0 bases, with 8 bases left in between. The germline V gene encodes CDR1 DFQATT and CDR2 SNEGSKA (reference sequence). This CDR3 has 12 residues. Here the CDR3 DNA reads TGCAGTGCTCATGACAGCTCCTACGAGCAGTACTTC. Its protein is CSAHDSSYEQYF.

V is TRBV27 and J is TRBJ2-5; D is ambiguous. With 3 bases removed from V and 2 bases from J, the gap between germline ends came to 16 bases. The CDR3 totals 16 residues. Germline CDR1 MNHEY, CDR2 SMNVEV (reference sequence). This chain's CDR3 is CASSFSATTFQETQYF. The DNA of the CDR3 is TGTGCCAGCAGTTTCTCAGCTACAACCTTTCAAGAGACCCAGTACTTC.

The gene calls are TRBV19 and TRBJ2-1; 8 bases are a match to TRBD1. The CDR3 loop spans 16 amino acids. In germline, CDR1 is LNHDA, CDR2 SQIVND (reference sequence). The V and J ends lost 5 bases and 0 bases, in that order; junction bases with no gene match: 6. CDR3 in amino acids: CASSRTGTGSYNEQFF. The DNA of the CDR3 is TGTGCCAGTAGTCGAACCGGGACAGGCTCCTACAATGAGCAGTTCTTC.

This clonotype has at least ten counts. The chain recombines TRBV5-1 with TRBJ2-5, with D perhaps matching TRBD1 (6 bases). Trimming pared 5 bases from V and 2 bases from J, leaving 16 bases between. CDR1 is SGHRS, CDR2 YFSETQ, per germline. The CDR3 has 15 residues. CDR3 bases: TGCGCCAGCAGAGCTCTCGGGACAAAACAAGAGACCCAGTACTTC. It is translated as CASRALGTKQETQYF.

This clonotype was seen ten or more times. This chain links TRBV27 with TRBJ2-7; D may be TRBD1 or TRBD2 (6 bases each). The V end lost 2 bases, the J end lost 6 bases, and 23 bases lay between the germline ends. CDR1 is MNHEY and CDR2 is SMNVEV in the germline V gene (reference sequence). CDR3 length: 17 amino acids. CDR3: CASSLTQVYLEGGEQYF. Written as DNA, the CDR3 is TGTGCCAGCAGTTTAACACAGGTCTACTTAGAGGGGGGCGAGCAGTACTTC.